This TCR beta chain was recovered during a study of T-cell memory formation after mild COVID-19. Study conclusions and caveats: Contracting CD4+ clones lay largely in CM and EM, with CD8+ ones residing in EMRA. Pre-infection memory held some responding clones, suggesting pre-existing cross-reactive T cells responded.

MiXCR was run by TCRdb on the 5' RACE reads, yielding one entry per CDR3 protein. The data hold about 500,000 distinct CDR3 sequences, with approximately 20% observed a single time. The CDR3 length is 12 residues. This clonotype was seen more than once but under ten times. The antigen is unknown. The sample was PBMCs or a T cell subset sorted from them (not recorded which). This sequence joins TRBV21-1 and TRBJ2-5; the D call TRBD2 from the table was never checked on the DNA. TRBV21-1 is a pseudogene segment. This TCR was recovered from an adult woman who had mild COVID-19 (a few samples of this study predate the infection). Cell type and time point are not known. The CDR3 nucleotides read TGTTCCCGGCAGGGCATGAAAGAGACCCAGTACTTC. It codes for CSRQGMKETQYF.